Given below is one T cell receptor beta chain in context. Sequencing used immunoSEQ multiplex PCR; TCRdb keeps in-frame clones, though not all of them. The sample shows around 100,000 clones, roughly 90% of them seen only once. This entry belongs to a study of OX40 agonist ivuxolimab in advanced cancers. Overall study context: Those enrolled were roughly 85% male, with a mean age of around 58 years and ages from roughly 20 to 85.

This clonotype was obtained from an adult with an advanced solid tumor such as melanoma, head and neck, liver or kidney cancer. The sequenced sample was CD4+ or CD8+ T cells sorted from blood, obtained in a trial of the OX40 agonist ivuxolimab.

The CDR3 region is CASSPLGRANTEAFF. The CDR3 DNA reads TGTGCCAGCTCACCTCTCGGGAGGGCTAACACTGAAGCTTTCTTT. The rearrangement joins TRBV18 to TRBJ1-1; D unclear. The germline gives CDR1 KGHSH, CDR2 LQKENI. There are 15 residues in the CDR3. Trimming removed 3 bases at V and 2 bases at J, with 13 bases between.